This TCR beta chain derives from a study of post-analysis software for immune sequencing data. Study results and caveats: There were about five TRBV segments more frequent in patients than controls, and TRBV5-6, TRBV5-1 and TRBV20-1 were among them.

The V gene lost 2 bases and the J gene lost 6 bases, with 11 bases spanning the gap. The CDR3 is made up of 13 amino acids. Germline loops: CDR1 MNHNS, CDR2 SASEGT. Unique molecular identifiers were built into the TCR beta cDNA libraries. TCRdb re-called the PCR reads with MiXCR, one entry per CDR3 protein. The table includes approximately 160,000 distinct CDR3 sequences, around 28% detected once. This clonotype occurred many times. Antigen specificity is unknown. The chain links TRBV6-1 to TRBJ2-7, with D hard to call. The receptor was derived from a girl between 5 and 17 years old with multiple sclerosis. Sequencing was done on a sample of blood. The CDR3: CASSEILESEQYF. The DNA of the CDR3 is TGTGCCAGCAGTGAAATTCTAGAGAGCGAGCAGTACTTC.